This T cell receptor beta chain came from a study of identical twins. TCRdb fed the 5' RACE reads into MiXCR, producing one record per CDR3 protein. The repertoire consists of 750,000 to 950,000 distinct CDR3 sequences, with 9% to 15% occurring once and the leading ten covering 1.5% to 2%. This clonotype was seen at least ten times. The antigen remains unidentified. V gave up 0 bases and J gave up 7 bases, with 11 bases separating them. Looked up from germline, CDR1 is SGHRS and CDR2 is YFSETQ. The CDR3 contains 15 residues. Study-level findings and limits: When twins shared out-of-frame alpha sequences, those sequences had excess low generation probability.

These data also formed part of another study, on yellow fever vaccine responses in identical twins.

The receptor comes from a young woman in good health. Sequencing input: PBMCs. J is TRBJ1-6 and V is TRBV5-1; D is uncertain. The CDR3: CASSLDERGNSPLHF. The DNA for the CDR3 is TGCGCCAGCAGCTTGGATGAGCGAGGGAATTCACCCCTCCACTTT.